A single sample is the source of the 8 T cell receptor beta chains below, sequenced in a study of blood T cell repertoires in COVID-19. The table came from immunoSEQ multiplex PCR; TCRdb's copy has only in-frame clones and leaves some out. The data contain over 200,000 clones, more than 80% of them singletons. Sequencing was carried out using PBMCs or T cells enriched from blood (not recorded which). The origin of the receptors is a man between 60 and 75 years old who had recovered from COVID-19.

This clone came up once. The chain couples TRBV10-3 to TRBJ1-3; a possible D gene is TRBD1 (5 bases). The CDR3 totals 14 residues. V lost 10 bases to trimming and J lost 7 bases, with 20 bases between them. The germline V gene encodes CDR1 ENHRY and CDR2 SYGVKD. For the CDR3, the DNA is TGTGCCACCGCTTCGGGGGGGTCGCGGAACACCATATATTTT. The encoded protein is CATASGGSRNTIYF.

This clone appeared once. The CDR3 protein is CATKGLTGTFGELFF. CDR3 in DNA: TGTGCCACAAAGGGACTGACAGGGACATTCGGGGAGCTGTTTTTT. V and J are TRBV6-6 and TRBJ2-2; D is possibly TRBD1 (7 bases). Trimming removed 10 bases at V and 7 bases at J, with 22 bases between. The germline V gene has CDR1 MNHNY and CDR2 SVGAGI (reference sequence). This CDR3 region has 15 residues.

The genes are TRBV5-1 and TRBJ1-3; the D gene is possibly TRBD1 (6 bases). Deletions cut 5 bases from V and 0 bases from J, with 6 bases between. The CDR3 contains 13 residues. CDR1 and CDR2 (germline): SGHRS, YFSETQ. The CDR3 DNA reads TGCGCCAGCAGACAGGGCTCTGGAAACACCATATATTTT. Its protein is CASRQGSGNTIYF.

The chain has TRBV5-1 and TRBJ2-2, with D maybe TRBD1 (6 bases). Between the trimmed V and J ends, which lost 1 base and 5 bases, there was a span of 18 bases. The CDR3 is 17 amino acids. Germline V gene sequence: CDR1 SGHRS, CDR2 YFSETQ. Written as DNA, the CDR3 is TGCGCCAGCAGCTTGCGCAATACAGGGATCTCGACCGGGGAGCTGTTTTTT. Translated, it gives CASSLRNTGISTGELFF. Using reference TRBV5-1 and TRBJ2-2 for the parts outside the CDR3, the full variable domain is KAGVTQTPRYLIKTRGQQVTLSCSPISGHRSVSWYQQTPGQGLQFLFEYFSETQRNKGNFPGRFSGRQFSNSRSEMNVSTLELGDSALYLCASSLRNTGISTGELFFGEGSRLTVL.

This sequence joins TRBV19 and TRBJ2-7; TRBD2 is a possible D gene (6 bases). V dropped 5 bases and J dropped 2 bases, with 10 bases sitting between them. Germline V gene data show CDR1 as LNHDA and CDR2 as SQIVND (reference sequence). The CDR3 is 13 amino acids. CDR3 region: CASSAPGAYEQYF. CDR3 DNA: TGTGCCAGTAGTGCCCCGGGGGCCTACGAGCAGTACTTC. Full variable domain (missing parts from reference TRBV19 and TRBJ2-7): DGGITQSPKYLFRKEGQNVTLSCEQNLNHDAMYWYRQDPGQGLRLIYYSQIVNDFQKGDIAEGYSVSREKKESFPLTVTSAQKNPTAFYLCASSAPGAYEQYFGPGTRLTVT.

This chain connects TRBV21-1 to TRBJ2-7; TRBD2, as called in the table, went unchecked against the DNA. TRBV21-1 is a pseudogene segment. This CDR3 has 12 residues. Here the CDR3 reads CAPAAPGIEQYF. The CDR3, as DNA: TGTGCCCCAGCAGCCCCCGGGATCGAGCAGTACTTC.

The chain couples TRBV10-3 to TRBJ2-7, with TRBD1 as a possible D gene (6 bases). The germline V gene has CDR1 ENHRY and CDR2 SYGVKD. The CDR3 totals 15 residues. Trimming left V 5 bases short and J 0 bases short, with 14 bases between. The DNA of the CDR3 is TGTGCCATCAGTACCGGGACAATGGGCTCCTACGAGCAGTACTTC. Protein sequence: CAISTGTMGSYEQYF.

Concerning this clone itself: A read error may account for a junction end that differs from germline. The chain joins TRBV15 to TRBJ2-7; TRBD1 aligns across 7 bases. The CDR3 runs to 12 residues. Germline V gene data show CDR1 as LNHNV and CDR2 as YYDKDF (reference sequence). The CDR3 bases are TGTGCCACCAGCAAAAATACCGGGACAGACATGTTC. This translates into CATSKNTGTDMF.